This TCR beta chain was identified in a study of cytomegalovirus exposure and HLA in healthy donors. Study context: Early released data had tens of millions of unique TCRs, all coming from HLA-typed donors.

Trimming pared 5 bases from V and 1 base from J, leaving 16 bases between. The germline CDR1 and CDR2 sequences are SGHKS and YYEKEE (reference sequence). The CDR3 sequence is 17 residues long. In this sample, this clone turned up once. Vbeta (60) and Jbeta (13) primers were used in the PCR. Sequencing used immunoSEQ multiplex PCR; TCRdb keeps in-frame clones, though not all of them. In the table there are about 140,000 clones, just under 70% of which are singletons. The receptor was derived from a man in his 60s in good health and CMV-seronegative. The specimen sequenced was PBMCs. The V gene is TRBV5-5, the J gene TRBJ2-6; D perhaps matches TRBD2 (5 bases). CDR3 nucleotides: TGTGCCAGCAGTGCCGGGATGAGCGCGTCTGGGGCCAACGTCCTGACTTTC. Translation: CASSAGMSASGANVLTF.